Following are 5 T cell receptor beta chains from one sample sequenced in a study of T cell changes during pregnancy in multiple sclerosis. Assay: immunoSEQ multiplex PCR; the TCRdb copy retains only in-frame clones and omits some. The repertoire holds some 80,000 clones, with approximately 88% as singletons. Sequenced material: peripheral blood, taken in the first trimester of pregnancy. The receptors here all came from a female donor in good health, enrolled as a control in a pregnancy study.

The rearrangement links TRBV9 to TRBJ2-1, with TRBD2 matching 7 bases. V was pared by 1 base and J by 4 bases, with 2 bases of the junction left unmatched. This CDR3 spans 14 amino acids. CDR1 SGDLS and CDR2 YYNGEE come from the germline V gene. CDR3 amino acids: CASSVLAEYNEQFF. The CDR3 nucleotides are TGTGCCAGCAGCGTACTAGCGGAGTACAATGAGCAGTTCTTC.

This rearrangement joins TRBV2 to TRBJ2-1, with 8 bases lining up with TRBD2. V was pared by 10 bases and J by 0 bases, with 5 bases of the junction left unmatched. CDR1 SNHLY and CDR2 FYNNEI come from the germline V gene. The CDR3 has 14 residues. CDR3 loop: CATRRGVSYNEQFF. The CDR3 DNA reads TGTGCCACCCGGCGGGGGGTCTCCTACAATGAGCAGTTCTTC. The full variable domain, with the rest looked up from reference TRBV2 and TRBJ2-1, is EPEVTQTPSHQVTQMGQEVILRCVPISNHLYFYWYRQILGQKVEFLVSFYNNEISEKSEIFDDQFSVERPDGSNFTLKIRSTKLEDSAMYFCATRRGVSYNEQFFGPGTRLTVL.

This rearrangement joins TRBV5-6 to TRBJ1-2; 7 bases match TRBD1. V trimming: 3 bases; J trimming: 4 bases; junction bases outside the gene matches: 6. This CDR3 has 14 amino acids. From germline, CDR1 is SGHDT and CDR2 YYEEEE. CDR3 amino acids: CASSWGQSSYGYTF. CDR3 bases: TGTGCCAGCAGCTGGGGACAGAGTAGCTATGGCTACACCTTC. The full variable domain, with the rest looked up from reference TRBV5-6 and TRBJ1-2, is DAGVTQSPTHLIKTRGQQVTLRCSPKSGHDTVSWYQQALGQGPQFIFQYYEEEERQRGNFPDRFSGHQFPNYSSELNVNALLLGDSALYLCASSWGQSSYGYTFGSGTRLTVV.

The chain links TRBV2 to TRBJ2-2, with TRBD1 identical over 10 bases. Germline CDR1 SNHLY, CDR2 FYNNEI. The V gene end was trimmed by 5 bases and the J gene end by 6 bases; junction bases not matched to a gene: 6. The CDR3 spans 15 residues. The CDR3 here is CASSSTGGLAGELFF. The DNA of the CDR3 is TGTGCCAGCAGTTCGACAGGGGGCTTAGCCGGGGAGCTGTTTTTT.

The rearrangement joins TRBV6-6 to TRBJ2-2; TRBD1 matches at 11 bases. V trimming: 0 bases; J trimming: 6 bases; junction bases outside the gene matches: 0. The germline V gene has CDR1 MNHNY and CDR2 SVGAGI (reference sequence). The CDR3 runs 15 residues. The CDR3, as DNA: TGTGCCAGCAGTTACTCGGGACAGGGGGCCGGGGAGCTGTTTTTT. Encoded protein: CASSYSGQGAGELFF.